This entry lists 28 T cell receptor beta chains sequenced from one sample in a study of T cells in localized non-small cell lung cancer. Repertoires were generated with immunoSEQ multiplex PCR, while TCRdb's copy carries only in-frame clones and drops some. Of roughly 9,900 clones listed, over 65% are singletons. The sample consisted of peripheral blood, taken before any cancer treatment. Receptor source: a male donor older than 55 with stage I lung adenocarcinoma.

The chain couples TRBV6-6 to TRBJ2-2, with a tentative D call TRBD1 (6 bases). In germline, CDR1 is MNHNY, CDR2 SVGAGI (reference sequence). With 4 bases removed from V and 13 bases from J, the gap between germline ends came to 13 bases. This CDR3 is 12 amino acids long. CDR3 in DNA: TGTGCCAGCAGTTTCACAGGGAACTCGCTGTTTTTT. It is translated as CASSFTGNSLFF.

This sequence joins TRBV4-2 and TRBJ1-5; 7 bases map to TRBD1. The CDR3 sequence is 17 residues long. Germline CDR1 is LGHNA and CDR2 is YNFKEQ. The trim removed 0 bases at V and 2 bases at J, leaving 7 bases unmatched. CDR3 DNA: TGTGCCAGCAGCCAAGATATCAGGGGGAGAGGCAATCAGCCCCAGCATTTT. As protein: CASSQDIRGRGNQPQHF.

There are a few counts of this clone. The chain has TRBV19 and TRBJ1-5; TRBD1 is a possible D gene (6 bases). Trimming took off 5 bases at V and 0 bases at J, with 11 bases between the two ends. The germline V gene has CDR1 LNHDA and CDR2 SQIVND (reference sequence). The CDR3 runs to 15 residues. For the CDR3, the DNA is TGTGCCAGTAGTGACGGACAGTATAGCAATCAGCCCCAGCATTTT. Translating it yields CASSDGQYSNQPQHF.

The J gene is TRBJ2-1, the V gene TRBV5-4; D unclear. Trimming stripped 0 bases from V and 2 bases from J, with 9 bases between. CDR1 and CDR2 from the germline V gene are SGHNT and YYREEE (reference sequence). CDR3 length equals 15 residues. The chain's CDR3 is CASSLGGFAYNEQFF. For the CDR3, the DNA is TGTGCCAGCAGCTTGGGGGGTTTCGCCTACAATGAGCAGTTCTTC.

The chain employs TRBV5-6 and TRBJ2-7; D might be TRBD1 (5 bases). V was trimmed by 6 bases and J by 2 bases, leaving 15 bases between them. This CDR3 has 14 residues. Germline CDR1 is SGHDT and CDR2 is YYEEEE. CDR3 nucleotide sequence: TGTGCCAGCAAGGCAGGGCCCAGCACCTACGAGCAGTACTTC. Translating gives CASKAGPSTYEQYF.

The chain uses TRBV5-4 and TRBJ2-2; perhaps TRBD1 as D (6 bases). Trimming cost V 4 bases and J 3 bases, with 25 bases left between them. This CDR3 is 19 amino acids long. Germline assignment: CDR1 SGHNT and CDR2 YYREEE (reference sequence). CDR3 sequence reads: CASSREILQGPHYTGELFF. CDR3 in DNA: TGTGCCAGCAGCCGCGAGATCTTACAGGGTCCCCACTACACCGGGGAGCTGTTTTTT.

The chain joins TRBV7-2 to TRBJ1-5; D gene uncertain. This CDR3 comprises 17 residues. The germline V gene has CDR1 SGHTA and CDR2 FQGNSA. Deletions cut 5 bases from V and 0 bases from J, with 17 bases between. The CDR3: CASSHRTLGNSNQPQHF. The CDR3 nucleotides read TGTGCCAGCAGCCACCGCACACTTGGAAATAGCAATCAGCCCCAGCATTTT.

V and J are TRBV2 and TRBJ1-5; D unclear. Trimming cost V 4 bases and J 3 bases, with 13 bases left between them. CDR3 length: 15 residues. From germline, CDR1 is SNHLY and CDR2 FYNNEI. The CDR3 nucleotides read TGTGCCAGCAGTGTTAGGCTACTTGACAATCAGCCCCAGCATTTT. This translates into CASSVRLLDNQPQHF.

This chain joins TRBV10-3 and TRBJ2-3; weak D call: TRBD2 (6 bases). The CDR3 runs 14 residues. CDR1 and CDR2 (germline): ENHRY, SYGVKD. Trimming left V 3 bases short and J 3 bases short, with 10 bases between. The CDR3 DNA reads TGTGCCATCAGTGATTTGGGGGGAACAGATACGCAGTATTTT. Protein sequence: CAISDLGGTDTQYF.

This chain connects TRBV25-1 to TRBJ2-7; 9 bases agree with TRBD1. The J segment lost 6 bases and the V segment lost 7 bases, leaving 7 bases of the junction unmatched. Looked up from germline, CDR1 is MGHDK and CDR2 is SYGVNS. The CDR3 is made up of 13 amino acids. The CDR3 is CASKKTGGFEQYF. The CDR3 bases are TGTGCCAGCAAAAAGACAGGGGGATTCGAGCAGTACTTC.

The J gene is TRBJ1-1, the V gene TRBV7-9; D remains unclear. V lost 1 base to trimming and J lost 0 bases, with 15 bases between them. Germline CDR1 SEHNR, CDR2 FQNEAQ (reference sequence). The CDR3 is made up of 17 amino acids. The DNA of the CDR3 is TGTGCCAGCAGCTTAGGGTCAGGCAATCGTATGAACACTGAAGCTTTCTTT. Its protein is CASSLGSGNRMNTEAFF.

This chain connects TRBV19 to TRBJ1-4, with D possibly being TRBD1 (6 bases). Per the germline V gene, CDR1 is LNHDA and CDR2 is SQIVND (reference sequence). V lost 7 bases to trimming and J lost 1 base, with 10 bases between them. CDR3 length: 14 amino acids. The CDR3 coding sequence is TGTGCCAGTAACCCGACAGGAACTAATGAAAAACTGTTTTTT. This translates into CASNPTGTNEKLFF.

V and J are TRBV11-2 and TRBJ2-5; 13 positions agree with TRBD2. The CDR3 is 17 amino acids. Germline V gene sequence: CDR1 SGHAT, CDR2 FQNNGV. Trimming removed 5 bases from V and 3 bases from J; junction bases left unmatched: 9. DNA of the CDR3: TGTGCCAGCAGCGGATTAGGGGGACTAGCGGGGAAAGAGACCCAGTACTTC. It translates to CASSGLGGLAGKETQYF.

This clone was seen just once. This sequence joins TRBV9 and TRBJ1-5, with D uncertain. Between the trimmed V and J ends, which lost 0 bases and 5 bases, there was a span of 9 bases. CDR1 and CDR2 from the germline V gene are SGDLS and YYNGEE. There are 14 residues in the CDR3. This chain's CDR3 is CASSVDGRDQPQHF. In DNA, the CDR3 is TGTGCCAGCAGCGTAGATGGACGCGATCAGCCCCAGCATTTT.

This sequence joins TRBV11-3 and TRBJ2-7; TRBD1 matches 8 bases. Per the germline V gene, CDR1 is SGHNT and CDR2 is YENEEA. This CDR3 has 15 residues. J gave up 2 bases and V 5 bases, and 8 bases lay outside the gene matches. The CDR3 bases are TGTGCCAGCAGCAAAACCGGGACAGGACCCTACGAGCAGTACTTC. It is translated as CASSKTGTGPYEQYF.

This rearrangement joins TRBV27 to TRBJ2-3, with 9 bases that match TRBD2. The V gene's germline CDR1 is MNHEY and CDR2 SMNVEV (reference sequence). This CDR3 has 15 residues. V was clipped by 5 bases and J by 1 base; unmatched bases: 4. CDR3: CASSLQRGGTDTQYF. The CDR3 DNA is TGTGCCAGCAGTCTACAGCGGGGGGGCACAGATACGCAGTATTTT.

This chain connects TRBV28 to TRBJ1-1; D is possibly TRBD1 (6 bases). The V end was cut by 2 bases, the J end by 4 bases, with 23 bases between. The CDR3 runs to 18 residues. Germline values: CDR1 MDHEN, CDR2 SYDVKM. The CDR3 protein is CASSLIPGQTVKGTEAFF. DNA of the CDR3: TGTGCCAGCAGTTTAATTCCGGGACAAACGGTTAAGGGCACTGAAGCTTTCTTT.

The chain links TRBV19 to TRBJ1-5; tentative D call: TRBD1 (6 bases). The CDR3 covers 15 residues. In germline, CDR1 is LNHDA, CDR2 SQIVND (reference sequence). Trimming removed 5 bases at V and 0 bases at J, with 11 bases between. CDR3 protein: CASSQDRRSNQPQHF. The CDR3 coding sequence is TGTGCCAGTAGTCAAGACAGGCGTAGCAATCAGCCCCAGCATTTT.

The rearrangement links TRBV6-4 to TRBJ2-2; D remains ambiguous. In germline, CDR1 is MRHNA, CDR2 SNTAGT. The CDR3 is made up of 14 amino acids. V was pared by 3 bases and J by 7 bases, with 12 bases between. CDR3 sequence: CASSDDGEDGELFF. Written as DNA, the CDR3 is TGTGCCAGCAGTGATGATGGGGAAGACGGGGAGCTGTTTTTT.

This clone has only one observation. The CDR3 bases are TGTGCCAGCAGTGACAGGGGATTGTGGGGCGAGCAGTACTTC. It encodes CASSDRGLWGEQYF. The rearrangement joins TRBV2 to TRBJ2-7; possible D gene TRBD1, 6 bases. V was trimmed by 3 bases and J by 6 bases, leaving 15 bases between them. Per germline, CDR1 SNHLY and CDR2 FYNNEI. This CDR3 spans 14 amino acids. The full variable domain, in which reference TRBV2 and TRBJ2-7 provide the parts outside the CDR3, is EPEVTQTPSHQVTQMGQEVILRCVPISNHLYFYWYRQILGQKVEFLVSFYNNEISEKSEIFDDQFSVERPDGSNFTLKIRSTKLEDSAMYFCASSDRGLWGEQYFGPGTRLTVT.

This chain uses TRBV19 with TRBJ1-4; D is ambiguous. Germline V gene sequence: CDR1 LNHDA, CDR2 SQIVND (reference sequence). Trimming cost V 4 bases and J 5 bases, with 14 bases left between them. There are 15 residues in the CDR3. The CDR3 loop reads CASSTPTIWNEKLFF. The CDR3 region has the DNA TGTGCCAGTAGTACCCCTACCATATGGAATGAAAAACTGTTTTTT.

The chain recombines TRBV19 with TRBJ1-2; D not resolved. Deletions cut 3 bases from V and 4 bases from J, with 9 bases between. The CDR3 sequence is 13 residues long. Germline V gene lookup returns CDR1 LNHDA and CDR2 SQIVND (reference sequence). DNA of the CDR3: TGTGCCAGTAGTATGCCCGGGCTCTATGGCTACACCTTC. Protein sequence: CASSMPGLYGYTF.

There are a few counts of this clone. This chain connects TRBV5-1 to TRBJ1-4; the match to TRBD1 covers 8 bases. This CDR3 has 15 amino acids. After removal of 4 bases from V and 5 bases from J, the junction contained 7 bases not matched to a gene. Looked up from germline, CDR1 is SGHRS and CDR2 is YFSETQ. CDR3 residues: CASSREGQVNEKLFF. CDR3 sequence (DNA): TGCGCCAGCAGCCGGGAGGGACAGGTGAATGAAAAACTGTTTTTT.

The rearrangement joins TRBV6-1 to TRBJ1-5; TRBD1 matches 8 bases. Germline values: CDR1 MNHNS, CDR2 SASEGT. With 4 bases clipped from V and 6 bases from J, the junction kept 14 bases outside the gene matches. The length of the CDR3 is 17 residues. The CDR3 here is CASSGGQGALPGQPQHF. DNA of the CDR3: TGTGCCAGCAGTGGCGGACAGGGCGCCCTACCGGGTCAGCCCCAGCATTTT.

This clone has only a few counts. V and J are TRBV7-2 and TRBJ2-1; D not resolved. CDR1 is SGHTA and CDR2 is FQGNSA in the germline V gene. The CDR3 is made up of 13 amino acids. V was pared by 0 bases and J by 9 bases, with 9 bases between. CDR3 sequence reads: CASSLAEFGEQFF. The CDR3 DNA is TGTGCCAGCAGCTTAGCCGAGTTTGGTGAGCAGTTCTTC.

The V call is TRBV10-1, the J call TRBJ2-1, with D possibly TRBD1 on 5 matching bases. The CDR3 sequence is 16 residues long. The V end was cut by 0 bases, the J end by 2 bases, with 11 bases between. The V gene's germline CDR1 is WNHNN and CDR2 SYGVQD (reference sequence). CDR3 DNA: TGCGCCAGCAGTGAGTCCAGGGCGACAACCTACAATGAGCAGTTCTTC. Translated: CASSESRATTYNEQFF.

The chain employs TRBV6-1 and TRBJ2-5; no clear D. V lost 8 bases and J lost 0, with 7 bases in between. CDR3 length: 12 residues. Germline CDR1 and CDR2: MNHNS and SASEGT. The CDR3 protein is CASGSHQETQYF. DNA of the CDR3: TGTGCCAGCGGGTCCCACCAAGAGACCCAGTACTTC.

In this sample, this clone turned up a few times. The chain is built from TRBV4-1 and TRBJ1-1; weak D call: TRBD1 (6 bases). Germline assignment: CDR1 MGHRA and CDR2 YSYEKL. The CDR3 is made up of 16 amino acids. Trimming left V 3 bases short and J 1 base short, with 15 bases between. Here the CDR3 DNA reads TGCGCCAGCAGCCACCCTCCGGGCAGGGGGAACACTGAAGCTTTCTTT. As protein: CASSHPPGRGNTEAFF.